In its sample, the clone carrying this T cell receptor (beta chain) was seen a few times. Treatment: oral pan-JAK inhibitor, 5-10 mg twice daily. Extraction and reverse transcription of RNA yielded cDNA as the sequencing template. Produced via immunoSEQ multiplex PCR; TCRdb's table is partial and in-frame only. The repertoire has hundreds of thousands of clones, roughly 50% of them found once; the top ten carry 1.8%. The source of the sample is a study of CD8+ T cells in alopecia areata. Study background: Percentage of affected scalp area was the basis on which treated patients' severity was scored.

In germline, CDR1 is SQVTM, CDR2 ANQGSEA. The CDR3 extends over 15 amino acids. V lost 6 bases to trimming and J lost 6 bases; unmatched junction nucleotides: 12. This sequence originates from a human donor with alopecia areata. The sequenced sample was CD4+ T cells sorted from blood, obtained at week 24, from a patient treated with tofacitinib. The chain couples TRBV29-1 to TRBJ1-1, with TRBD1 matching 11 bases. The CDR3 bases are TGCAGCGTCCGGGACAGGGGGGGTTCAGTGGCTGAAGCTTTCTTT. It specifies CSVRDRGGSVAEAFF.